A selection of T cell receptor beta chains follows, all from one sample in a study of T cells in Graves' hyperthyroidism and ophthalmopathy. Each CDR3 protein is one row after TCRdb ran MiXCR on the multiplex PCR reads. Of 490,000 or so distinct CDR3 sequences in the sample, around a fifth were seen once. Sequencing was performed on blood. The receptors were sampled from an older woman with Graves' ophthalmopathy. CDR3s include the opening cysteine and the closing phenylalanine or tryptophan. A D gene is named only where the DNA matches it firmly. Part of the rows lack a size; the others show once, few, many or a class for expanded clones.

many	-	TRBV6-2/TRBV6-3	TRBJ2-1	TGTGCCAGCAGTCCTACAGGAGTCGGGATCGATGAGCAGTTCTTC	CASSPTGVGIDEQFF
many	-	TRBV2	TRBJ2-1	TGTGCCAGTCTAGCCCAGGGTTCGCAGTTCTTC	CASLAQGSQFF
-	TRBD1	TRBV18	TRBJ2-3	TGTGCCAGCTCACCGGACAGGGGGCGCGCAGATACGCAGTATTTT	CASSPDRGRADTQYF
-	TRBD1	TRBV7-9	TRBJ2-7	TGTGCCAGCAGGCCTGACAGGGGATTATCCTACGAGCAGTACTTC	CASRPDRGLSYEQYF
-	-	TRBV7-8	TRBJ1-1	TGTGCCAGCAGCTTAGCTCGGGCGGAGAACACTGAAGCTTTCTTT	CASSLARAENTEAFF
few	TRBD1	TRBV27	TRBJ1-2	TGTGCCAGCAGTTCCCCTACTCAGGGGGGGCTCCGCTATGGCTACACCTTC	CASSSPTQGGLRYGYTF
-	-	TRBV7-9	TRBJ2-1	TGTGCCAGCAGCTTATCGTCACCGATCTACAATGAGCAGTTCTTC	CASSLSSPIYNEQFF
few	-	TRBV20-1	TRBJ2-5	TGCAGTGCCTCTTCTTTACAGAGGCAAGAGACCCAGTACTTC	CSASSLQRQETQYF
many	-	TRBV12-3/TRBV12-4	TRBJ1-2	TGTGCCAGCACCACCTTGCGCGGGGACTATGGCTACACCTTC	CASTTLRGDYGYTF
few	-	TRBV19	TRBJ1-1	TGTGCCAGTAGTAAGTGGACCACATGGGACACTGAAGCTTTCTTT	CASSKWTTWDTEAFF
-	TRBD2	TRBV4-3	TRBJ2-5	TGCGCCAGCAGCCAAGAGTTAGGAGCGGGAGGCCAAGAGACCCAGTACTTC	CASSQELGAGGQETQYF
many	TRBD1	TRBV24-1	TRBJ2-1	TGTGCCACCGGGACCGGGACAGGGGCGGGTAATGAGCAGTTCTTC	CATGTGTGAGNEQFF
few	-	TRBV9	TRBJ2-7	TGTGCCAGCAGCGCTGGGAACCGGGCTGGGGAGCAGTACTTC	CASSAGNRAGEQYF
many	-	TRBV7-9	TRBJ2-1	TGTGCCAGCAGCTTAGTGGGGGATGAGCAGTTCTTC	CASSLVGDEQFF
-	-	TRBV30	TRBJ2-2	TGTGCCTGGGGGGCAGGGGTCGGCGGGGAGCTGTTTTTT	CAWGAGVGGELFF
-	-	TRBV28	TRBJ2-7	TGTGCCAGCAGTCACAGGGCCCCGAGTGAGCAGTACTTC	CASSHRAPSEQYF
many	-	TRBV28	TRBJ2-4	TGTGCCAGCAGTTTATGGGACAGCAAATTAGCCAAAAACATTCAGTACTTC	CASSLWDSKLAKNIQYF
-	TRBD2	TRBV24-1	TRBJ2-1	TGTGCCACCAGTTCATGGACTAGCGGGGGATACAATGAGCAGTTCTTC	CATSSWTSGGYNEQFF
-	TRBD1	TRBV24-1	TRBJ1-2	TGTGCCACCAGTGCCACCCCGGGACAGCCTGAGAAAAACTATGGCTACACCTTC	CATSATPGQPEKNYGYTF
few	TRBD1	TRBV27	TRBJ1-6	TGTGCCAGCAGTTTAATCTTGGGGACAGGCGATTCACCCCTCCACTTT	CASSLILGTGDSPLHF
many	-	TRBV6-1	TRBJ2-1	TGTGCCAGCAGTAGGACTCTTATCGGGGCTGAGCAGTTCTTC	CASSRTLIGAEQFF
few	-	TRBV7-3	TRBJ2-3	TGTGCCAGCAGTGCGCGGGTGACAGATACGCAGTATTTT	CASSARVTDTQYF
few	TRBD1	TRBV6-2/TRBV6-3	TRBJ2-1	TGTGCCAGCAGTACAGGACAGGCCTATGAGCAGTTCTTC	CASSTGQAYEQFF
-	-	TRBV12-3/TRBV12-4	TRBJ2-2	TGTGCCAGCAGCCCCTGGGAGGGGGCTAACACCGGGGAGCTGTTTTTT	CASSPWEGANTGELFF
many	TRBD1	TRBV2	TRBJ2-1	TGTGCCAGCAGCAGGGACAGTTCCTACAATGAGCAGTTCTTC	CASSRDSSYNEQFF
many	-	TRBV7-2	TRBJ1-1	TGTGCCAGCAGCTTAAACAGGAACACTGAAGCTTTCTTT	CASSLNRNTEAFF
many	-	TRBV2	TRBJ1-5	TGTGCCAGCAGTGTAACAGGTGTCGGCAATCAGCCCCAGCATTTT	CASSVTGVGNQPQHF
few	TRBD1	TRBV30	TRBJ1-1	TGTGCCTGGAGTCCAATAGGACAGGGAGGTAACACTGAAGCTTTCTTT	CAWSPIGQGGNTEAFF
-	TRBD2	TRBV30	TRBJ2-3	TGTGCCTGGAGTGTCGGAGGCGGGAGATTCACAGATACGCAGTATTTT	CAWSVGGGRFTDTQYF
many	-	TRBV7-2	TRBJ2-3	TGTGCCAGCAGTCAGCCTAGCACAGATACGCAGTATTTT	CASSQPSTDTQYF
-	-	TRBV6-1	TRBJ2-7	TGTGCCAGCTCCAGGGGGGTTGGCGAGCAGTACTTC	CASSRGVGEQYF
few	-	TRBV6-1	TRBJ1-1	TGTGCCAGCAGCCAAGGGACTGTGGCTTTCTTT	CASSQGTVAFF
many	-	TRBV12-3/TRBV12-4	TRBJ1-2	TGTGCCAGCAATTATGACGGGAACTATGGCTACACCTTC	CASNYDGNYGYTF
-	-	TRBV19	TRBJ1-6	TGTGCCAGTACTCCAGGGGCTTTTCATCCCCTCCACTTT	CASTPGAFHPLHF